What follows describes a single T cell receptor beta chain. The antigen remains undetermined. TCRdb's copy holds only in-frame clones and misses some; the assay was immunoSEQ multiplex PCR. The sample carries about 51,000 clones, about 85% recorded once. Trimming took 3 bases from V and 0 from J, leaving 14 bases between them. Germline V gene lookup returns CDR1 MNHEY and CDR2 SMNVEV (reference sequence). This CDR3 contains 17 residues. This specimen comes from a study of radiotherapy plus CTLA-4 blockade in lung cancer. Overall study: Of the patients, 15% to 20% showed objective responses and roughly 30% attained disease control. Study-level results: Once radiotherapy plus ipilimumab had been given, TCR clones derived from tumor expanded in blood.

V gene TRBV27 combines with J gene TRBJ2-2; perhaps TRBD2 as D (7 bases). This sequence was found in a human donor with non-small cell lung cancer who had a complete response to radiotherapy plus ipilimumab. Here the sequenced sample was peripheral blood, taken from a patient treated with radiotherapy plus ipilimumab. The CDR3 loop is CASSLGAGAANTGELFF. CDR3 nucleotide sequence: TGTGCCAGCAGTTTGGGGGCGGGGGCAGCGAACACCGGGGAGCTGTTTTTT.